This T cell receptor beta chain was profiled in a study of CD8+CD57+ T cells in acquired aplastic anemia (dated by TCRdb to about 2018). Study-wide context: Extracted DNA from sorted CD4+ and CD8+ cells averaged 3.2 ug, ranging from roughly 0.17 to 30 ug. CD8+CD57+ expansion was defined as frequency above the mean frequency observed in healthy subjects.

Expansion of CD8+CD57+ cells had been shown by flow cytometry in the patients chosen for sequencing. Severe acquired aplastic anemia was diagnosed in all patients according to International Study of Aplastic Anemia and Agranulocytosis and Camitta criteria. No patient had received any therapy when blood was sampled. TCR repertoires of sorted CD4+ and CD8+ blood T cells from severe aplastic anemia patients and healthy subjects were deep-sequenced in the study. In the USA, patient enrollment took place under clinicaltrials.gov protocols 00001620, 01623167, 00001397, 00071045, 00081523 and 00961064. Ficoll-Paque density gradient centrifugation was used to isolate peripheral blood mononuclear cells. Before DNA was extracted, CD4+ and CD8+ T cells were sorted using either FACS or magnetic beads. What the work shows at the level of the full study, not this receptor alone: About 29 CD8+ CDR3 sequences were found to be shared between patients and controls, but these sequences appeared to be highly expressed in patients and within the immunodominant clones of the patients. Patients and healthy controls showed no significant difference in CD8+ Simpson's diversity (P=0.060).

This clonotype was seen at least ten times. The clone's antigen remains unknown. The input lacks base qualities; no much larger clone sits a single base away. Profiling of TCR beta VDJ combinations and CDR3 sequences used genomic DNA as the template. An Illumina HiSeq 2000 was the platform used for TCR repertoire sequencing. Under the source paper's analysis protocol: TRBV/TRBJ rearrangement plots, CDR3 size and DJ length profiles, and Simpson's diversity index were used to assess repertoires. The immunodominant clone was defined as the most abundant DNA sequence in deep sequencing data. CDR3 amino acid sequences were screened for sharing across subjects and were compared with published repertoires and the VDJdb database. Using fastp at Q25 and MiXCR, TCRdb reprocessed the public reads and kept productive beta chains. Entries are consolidated by CDR3 protein sequence, retaining the most common genes and DNA. The V and J calls reflect TCRdb's pipeline rather than the authors' work. Present in this sample are around 200,000 distinct CDR3 sequences, 40% to 60% of which were seen just once. Roughly 21% of the sample lies in the top ten.

From cysteine to phenylalanine, the CDR3 is 18 amino acids long. Solely the CDR3 DNA is kept, with 54 bases framed from the first base. The germline V gene (reference sequence) supplies CDR1 LGHDT and CDR2 YNNKEL. V and J are trimmed by 1 base and 3 bases, and the gene matches miss 13 bases of the junction. The chain is made from TRBV3-1 and TRBJ2-7; 9 bases in the middle match TRBD2. Sequenced material: sorted CD4+, CD8+, or CD8+CD57+ T cells (not recorded which) from PBMCs. This sequence was found in a human donor with aplastic anemia. The sequenced DNA: TGTGCCAGCAGCCAAGGGGTCGGAGCGGGGGGTGGGAACTACGAGCAGTACTTC. It encodes CASSQGVGAGGGNYEQYF.